This T cell receptor beta chain was sequenced in a study of Graves' ophthalmopathy and Graves' hyperthyroidism. TCR beta CDR3 regions were amplified from RNA transcripts. An initial RT-PCR round employing HTBI primers preceded a second-round multiplex PCR. TCRdb ran MiXCR on the multiplex PCR reads and lists one entry per CDR3 protein. The sample lists some 150,000 distinct CDR3 sequences, roughly two fifths seen once, with over 7% in the top ten. The V gene lost 1 base and the J gene lost 1 base, with 13 bases spanning the gap. The CDR3 contains 16 residues. Germline CDR1 and CDR2: LNHDA and SQIVND (reference sequence). Of note for this clonotype: Its specificity is unknown.

Clinical symptoms, serum thyroxine, TRAb, thyroid ultrasound and orbital computed tomography determined diagnosis. It was from about 9.1 ml of fresh peripheral blood that the PBMCs came. Study results and caveats: Discrimination between ophthalmopathy and stable hyperthyroidism by a 13-signature model showed nearly 90% sensitivity and less than 84% specificity.

Specimen: peripheral blood. This sequence joins TRBV19 and TRBJ1-1, with D uncertain. This clonotype was obtained from a man younger than 45 with Graves' ophthalmopathy. In nucleotides, the CDR3 is TGTGCCAGTAGTATAGGTCGGGGAGGTAAGAACACTGAAGCTTTCTTT. Amino acid sequence: CASSIGRGGKNTEAFF. The full variable domain, in which reference TRBV19 and TRBJ1-1 provide the parts outside the CDR3, is DGGITQSPKYLFRKEGQNVTLSCEQNLNHDAMYWYRQDPGQGLRLIYYSQIVNDFQKGDIAEGYSVSREKKESFPLTVTSAQKNPTAFYLCASSIGRGGKNTEAFFGQGTRLTVV.